These 13 T cell receptor beta chains share one sample of origin, sequenced in a study of cytomegalovirus exposure and HLA in healthy donors. TCRdb keeps only in-frame clones here, not all; method: immunoSEQ multiplex PCR. The table includes over 45,000 clones, just over 90% detected once. The sample comprised PBMCs. These TCRs come from a man younger than 35 in good health and CMV-seronegative.

The chain joins TRBV19 to TRBJ1-5; D gene ambiguous. Looked up from germline, CDR1 is LNHDA and CDR2 is SQIVND (reference sequence). V was cut by 3 bases and J by 2 bases, with 11 bases left in between. The CDR3 is made up of 15 amino acids. CDR3 amino acids: CASSIRQVGNQPQHF. As DNA, the CDR3 is TGTGCCAGTAGTATCCGACAAGTCGGCAATCAGCCCCAGCATTTT.

The chain couples TRBV15 to TRBJ2-7, with D possibly TRBD1 on 6 matching bases. The V end lost 0 bases, the J end lost 6 bases, and 9 bases lay between the germline ends. CDR1 and CDR2 (germline): LNHNV, YYDKDF (reference sequence). The CDR3 is made up of 13 amino acids. The DNA of the CDR3 is TGTGCCACCAGCAGAGATGGGGGCCCCGAGCAGTACTTC. It yields the protein CATSRDGGPEQYF.

This clone was counted only a few times. The chain has TRBV19 and TRBJ2-7, with 9 bases lining up with TRBD1. V was clipped by 4 bases and J by 1 base; unmatched bases: 5. CDR3 size: 15 residues. CDR1 is LNHDA, CDR2 SQIVND, per germline (reference sequence). The CDR3, as DNA: TGTGCCAGTAGTACCGGGACAGGGTATTCCTACGAGCAGTACTTC. Translation gives CASSTGTGYSYEQYF.

This clone has only one observation. The genes are TRBV10-2 and TRBJ1-2, with 9 bases that match TRBD1. The CDR3 extends over 13 amino acids. V lost 7 bases, J lost 7 bases, and 7 bases stayed unmatched. CDR1 is WSHSY and CDR2 is SAAADI in the germline V gene. The CDR3 region is CASNPGQGSGYTF. The DNA for the CDR3 is TGCGCCAGCAACCCGGGACAGGGCTCTGGCTACACCTTC.

With respect to this clone: Other DNA sequences of this sample code for an identical CDR3. The gene calls are TRBV27 and TRBJ1-1; the D is unclear. Trimming left V 4 bases short and J 1 base short, with 10 bases between. CDR3 size: 14 residues. Germline V CDR1 and CDR2: MNHEY, SMNVEV (reference sequence). The CDR3 sequence: CASSSGMTNTEAFF. DNA of the CDR3: TGTGCCAGCAGTTCGGGGATGACGAACACTGAAGCTTTCTTT.

The chain links TRBV4-1 to TRBJ2-7; TRBD2 is a possible D gene (6 bases). This CDR3 comprises 19 residues. Deletions cut 0 bases from V and 7 bases from J, with 28 bases between. Germline V gives CDR1 MGHRA, CDR2 YSYEKL. CDR3 region: CASSQDGGTGSSFSWEQYF. The CDR3 DNA is TGCGCCAGCAGCCAAGATGGGGGGACTGGTAGTTCCTTCTCCTGGGAGCAGTACTTC.

This clone is medium-sized (0.01 to 0.1%) in the sample. The gene calls are TRBV12-5 and TRBJ1-2; the match to TRBD1 covers 8 bases. The CDR3 length is 14 residues. V was pared by 5 bases and J by 7 bases, with 9 bases of the junction left unmatched. Looked up from germline, CDR1 is LGHNT and CDR2 is FRNRAP. The CDR3 spells CASGPPGQAFGYTF. The CDR3 DNA sequence: TGTGCTAGTGGTCCCCCGGGACAGGCGTTTGGCTACACCTTC.

The CDR3 DNA is TGTGCCAGCAGCGTTTATAGCAGGAACACTGAAGCTTTCTTT. Encoded protein: CASSVYSRNTEAFF. The chain uses TRBV9 and TRBJ1-1; D not certain. In germline, CDR1 is SGDLS, CDR2 YYNGEE. The V gene lost 2 bases and the J gene lost 1 base, with 9 bases spanning the gap. The CDR3 has 14 residues.

The V and J genes are TRBV21-1 and TRBJ2-3; the DNA was not compared with TRBD2, the D call given in the table. TRBV21-1 is shown as a pseudogene. The length of the CDR3 is 12 residues. This CDR3 is CASSRAPITQYF. Written as DNA, the CDR3 is TGTGCCAGCAGTCGCGCCCCCATTACGCAGTATTTT.

The chain joins TRBV19 to TRBJ2-2; 8 nucleotides match TRBD2. Germline V lookup: CDR1 LNHDA, CDR2 SQIVND (reference sequence). J gave up 5 bases and V 5 bases, and 10 bases lay outside the gene matches. CDR3 length: 16 residues. CDR3 nucleotide sequence: TGTGCCAGTAGTCGGAAGCGGGAGACATTGACCGGGGAGCTGTTTTTT. Translation: CASSRKRETLTGELFF.

J is TRBJ2-1 and V is TRBV21-1; whether TRBD1, the table's D call, matches the DNA was not checked. TRBV21-1 is a pseudogene locus. The CDR3 is 17 amino acids. The CDR3 nucleotides are TGTGCCAGCAGCAAAGCCTTGGGGCAGGCCTTTGGCAATGAGCAGTTCTTC. Its protein is CASSKALGQAFGNEQFF.

The chain recombines TRBV15 with TRBJ2-7; 8 nucleotides match TRBD1. The germline V gene has CDR1 LNHNV and CDR2 YYDKDF (reference sequence). The CDR3 contains 17 residues. The junction had 12 bases not matched to a gene; V was cut back by 0 bases and J by 5 bases. The CDR3 is CATSRDLRTGITHEQYF. The CDR3 coding sequence is TGTGCCACCAGCAGAGACCTGAGGACAGGGATAACCCACGAGCAGTACTTC.

The chain couples TRBV5-4 to TRBJ2-5; TRBD1 matches at 7 bases. Trimming removed 4 bases from V and 0 bases from J; junction bases left unmatched: 9. This CDR3 comprises 16 residues. Germline values: CDR1 SGHNT, CDR2 YYREEE (reference sequence). The CDR3 DNA is TGTGCCAGCAGCCCCCGACAGGGCCAGAACCAAGAGACCCAGTACTTC. Translation gives CASSPRQGQNQETQYF.